The TCR beta chain under discussion was sequenced for a study of T cell changes during pregnancy in multiple sclerosis. This CDR3 has 15 residues. Looked up from germline, CDR1 is SNHLY and CDR2 is FYNNEI. The V end was cut by 5 bases, the J end by 5 bases, with 16 bases between. Only in-frame clones appear in the TCRdb table, and some are missing; sequencing was by immunoSEQ multiplex PCR. The data show 90,000 to 120,000 clones, 85% to 95% seen once. The specimen was peripheral blood, collected before pregnancy. The chain links TRBV2 to TRBJ2-1; no firm D call. The TCR comes from a female donor with multiple sclerosis, enrolled in a pregnancy study. The CDR3 protein is CASSPRLSRNNEQFF. CDR3 nucleotide sequence: TGTGCCAGCAGTCCGCGACTCAGTAGGAACAATGAGCAGTTCTTC.